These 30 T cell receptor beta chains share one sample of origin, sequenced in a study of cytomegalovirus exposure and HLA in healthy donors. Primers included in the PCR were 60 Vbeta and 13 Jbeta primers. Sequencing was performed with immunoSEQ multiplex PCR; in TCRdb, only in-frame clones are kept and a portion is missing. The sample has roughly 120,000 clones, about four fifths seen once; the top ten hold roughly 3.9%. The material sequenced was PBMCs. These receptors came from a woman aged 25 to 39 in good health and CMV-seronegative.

CDR3 amino acids: CASSLGQLNTEAFF. DNA of the CDR3: TGTGCCAGCAGCTTAGGACAGTTGAACACTGAAGCTTTCTTT. The chain uses TRBV7-9 and TRBJ1-1, with D possibly TRBD1 on 5 matching bases. The germline V gene encodes CDR1 SEHNR and CDR2 FQNEAQ (reference sequence). The CDR3 length is 14 residues. V was clipped by 1 base and J by 0 bases, with 6 bases between them.

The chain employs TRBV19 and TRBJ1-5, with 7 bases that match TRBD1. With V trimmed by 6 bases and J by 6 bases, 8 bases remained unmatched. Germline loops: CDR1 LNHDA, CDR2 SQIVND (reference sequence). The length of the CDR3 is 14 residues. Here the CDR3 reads CASSPSGGGQPQHF. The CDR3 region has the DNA TGTGCCAGTAGCCCCTCAGGGGGAGGTCAGCCCCAGCATTTT. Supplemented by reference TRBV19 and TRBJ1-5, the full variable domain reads DGGITQSPKYLFRKEGQNVTLSCEQNLNHDAMYWYRQDPGQGLRLIYYSQIVNDFQKGDIAEGYSVSREKKESFPLTVTSAQKNPTAFYLCASSPSGGGQPQHFGDGTRLSIL.

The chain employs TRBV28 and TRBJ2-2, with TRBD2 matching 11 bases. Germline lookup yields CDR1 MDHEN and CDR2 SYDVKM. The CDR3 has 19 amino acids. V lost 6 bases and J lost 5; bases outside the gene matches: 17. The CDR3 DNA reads TGTGCCAGCAGGACCATGGGGCTAGCGGGAGGATCGGGGACCGGGGAGCTGTTTTTT. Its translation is CASRTMGLAGGSGTGELFF.

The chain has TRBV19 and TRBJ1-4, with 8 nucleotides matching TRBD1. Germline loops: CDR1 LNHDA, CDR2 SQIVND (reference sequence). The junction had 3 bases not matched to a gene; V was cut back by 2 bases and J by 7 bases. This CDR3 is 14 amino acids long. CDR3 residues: CASSIRQGSEKLFF. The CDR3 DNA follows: TGTGCCAGTAGTATAAGACAGGGGAGTGAAAAACTGTTTTTT.

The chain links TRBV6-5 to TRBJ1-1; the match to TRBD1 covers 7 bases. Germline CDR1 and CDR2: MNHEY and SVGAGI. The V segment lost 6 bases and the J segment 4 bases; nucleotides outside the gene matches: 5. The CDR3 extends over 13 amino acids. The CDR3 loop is CASRKYRGTEAFF. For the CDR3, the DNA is TGTGCCAGCAGAAAGTACAGGGGCACTGAAGCTTTCTTT.

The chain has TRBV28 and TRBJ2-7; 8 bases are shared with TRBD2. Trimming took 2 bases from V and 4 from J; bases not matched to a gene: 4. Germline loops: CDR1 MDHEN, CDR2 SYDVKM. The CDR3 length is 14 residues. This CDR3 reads CASSLTGGTYEQYF. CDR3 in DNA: TGTGCCAGCAGTTTAACGGGAGGGACTTACGAGCAGTACTTC.

DNA of the CDR3: TGTGCCAGCAGTTTAGTGGCGGCTAGCGGGAGCGATACGCAGTATTTT. Amino acids: CASSLVAASGSDTQYF. The V and J genes are TRBV27 and TRBJ2-3, with 10 bases fitting TRBD2. The V gene end was trimmed by 2 bases and the J gene end by 6 bases; junction bases not matched to a gene: 8. CDR1 is MNHEY and CDR2 is SMNVEV in the germline V gene (reference sequence). This CDR3 contains 16 residues.

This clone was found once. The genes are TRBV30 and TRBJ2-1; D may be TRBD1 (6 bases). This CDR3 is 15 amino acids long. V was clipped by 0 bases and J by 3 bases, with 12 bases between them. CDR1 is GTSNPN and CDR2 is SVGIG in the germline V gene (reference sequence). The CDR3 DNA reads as TGTGCCTGGAGTGTATCCGGGACACACTACAATGAGCAGTTCTTC. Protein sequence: CAWSVSGTHYNEQFF.

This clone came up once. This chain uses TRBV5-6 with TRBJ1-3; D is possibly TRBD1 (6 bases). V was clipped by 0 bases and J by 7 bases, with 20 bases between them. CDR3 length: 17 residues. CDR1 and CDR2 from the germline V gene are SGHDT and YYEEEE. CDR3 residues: CASSLGLAAGGGNTIYF. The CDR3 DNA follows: TGTGCCAGCAGCTTGGGTCTCGCTGCGGGGGGCGGCAACACCATATATTTT.

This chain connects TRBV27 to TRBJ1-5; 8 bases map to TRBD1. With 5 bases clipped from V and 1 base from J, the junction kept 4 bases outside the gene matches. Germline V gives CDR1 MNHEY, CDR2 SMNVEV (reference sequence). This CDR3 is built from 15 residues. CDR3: CASSLRTGSNQPQHF. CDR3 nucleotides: TGTGCCAGCAGTCTCCGGACAGGGAGCAATCAGCCCCAGCATTTT.

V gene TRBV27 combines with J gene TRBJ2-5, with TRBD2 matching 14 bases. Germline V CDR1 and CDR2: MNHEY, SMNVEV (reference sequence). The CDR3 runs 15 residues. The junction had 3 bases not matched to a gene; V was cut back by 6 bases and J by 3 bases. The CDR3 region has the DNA TGTGCCAGCAGCCCGGGACTAGCGGGAGAAGAGACCCAGTACTTC. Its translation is CASSPGLAGEETQYF.

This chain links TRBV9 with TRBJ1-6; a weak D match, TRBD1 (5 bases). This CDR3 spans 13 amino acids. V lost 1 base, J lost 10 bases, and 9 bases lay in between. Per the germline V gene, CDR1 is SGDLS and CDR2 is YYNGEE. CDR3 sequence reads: CASSVRTKSPLHF. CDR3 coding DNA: TGTGCCAGCAGCGTAAGGACAAAGTCACCCCTCCACTTT.

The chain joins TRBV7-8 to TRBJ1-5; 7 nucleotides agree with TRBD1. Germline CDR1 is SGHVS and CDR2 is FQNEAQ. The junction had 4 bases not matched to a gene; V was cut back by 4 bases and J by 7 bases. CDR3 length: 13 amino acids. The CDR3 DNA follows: TGTGCCAGCAGCTCCGACAGGGACCAGCCCCAGCATTTT. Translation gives CASSSDRDQPQHF. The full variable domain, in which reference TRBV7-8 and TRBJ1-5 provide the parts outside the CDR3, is GAGVSQSPRYKVAKRGQDVALRCDPISGHVSLFWYQQALGQGPEFLTYFQNEAQLDKSGLPSDRFFAERPEGSVSTLKIQRTQQEDSAVYLCASSSDRDQPQHFGDGTRLSIL.

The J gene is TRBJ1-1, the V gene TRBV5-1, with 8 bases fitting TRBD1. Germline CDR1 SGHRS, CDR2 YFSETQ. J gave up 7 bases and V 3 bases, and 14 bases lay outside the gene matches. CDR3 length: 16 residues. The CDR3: CASSSARDRTLGEAFF. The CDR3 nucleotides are TGCGCCAGCAGCTCCGCAAGGGACAGGACGCTGGGTGAAGCTTTCTTT.

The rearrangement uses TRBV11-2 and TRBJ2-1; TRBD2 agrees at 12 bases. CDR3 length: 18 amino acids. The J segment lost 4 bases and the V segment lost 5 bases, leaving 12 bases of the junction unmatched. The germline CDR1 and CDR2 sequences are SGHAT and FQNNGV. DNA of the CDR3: TGTGCCAGCAGCGCCGAGACGACTAGCGGGAGTAGATACAATGAGCAGTTCTTC. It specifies CASSAETTSGSRYNEQFF. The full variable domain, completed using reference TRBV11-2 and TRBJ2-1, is EAGVAQSPRYKIIEKRQSVAFWCNPISGHATLYWYQQILGQGPKLLIQFQNNGVVDDSQLPKDRFSAERLKGVDSTLKIQPAKLEDSAVYLCASSAETTSGSRYNEQFFGPGTRLTVL.

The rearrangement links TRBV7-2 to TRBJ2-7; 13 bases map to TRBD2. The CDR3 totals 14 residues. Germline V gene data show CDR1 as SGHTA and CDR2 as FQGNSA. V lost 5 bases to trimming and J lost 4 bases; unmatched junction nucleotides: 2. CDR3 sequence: CASSRTSGSYEQYF. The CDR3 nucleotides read TGTGCCAGCAGCCGGACTAGCGGGAGTTACGAGCAGTACTTC.

This CDR3 reads CASSFQGSYNEQFF. The CDR3 DNA follows: TGTGCCAGCAGCTTTCAGGGTTCCTACAATGAGCAGTTCTTC. This rearrangement joins TRBV5-8 to TRBJ2-1, with D possibly being TRBD1 (5 bases). V was pared by 2 bases and J by 1 base, with 7 bases between. CDR1 is SGHTS, CDR2 YDEGEE, per germline. This CDR3 has 14 residues.

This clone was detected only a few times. CDR3: CASSLGENQPQHF. The CDR3 nucleotides read TGTGCCAGCAGCTTAGGGGAGAATCAGCCCCAGCATTTT. The rearrangement links TRBV7-6 to TRBJ1-5; D remains ambiguous. This CDR3 has 13 amino acids. The V gene's germline CDR1 is SGHVS and CDR2 FNYEAQ. V was trimmed by 1 base and J by 4 bases, leaving 5 bases between them. The full variable domain, with the rest looked up from reference TRBV7-6 and TRBJ1-5, is GAGVSQSPRYKVTKRGQDVALRCDPISGHVSLYWYRQALGQGPEFLTYFNYEAQQDKSGLPNDRFSAERPEGSISTLTIQRTEQRDSAMYRCASSLGENQPQHFGDGTRLSIL.

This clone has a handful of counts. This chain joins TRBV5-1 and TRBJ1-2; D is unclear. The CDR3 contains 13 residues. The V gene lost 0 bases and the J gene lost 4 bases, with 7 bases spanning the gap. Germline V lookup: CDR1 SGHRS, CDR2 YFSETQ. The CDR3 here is CASSLGAPYGYTF. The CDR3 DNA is TGCGCCAGCAGCTTGGGGGCACCCTATGGCTACACCTTC.

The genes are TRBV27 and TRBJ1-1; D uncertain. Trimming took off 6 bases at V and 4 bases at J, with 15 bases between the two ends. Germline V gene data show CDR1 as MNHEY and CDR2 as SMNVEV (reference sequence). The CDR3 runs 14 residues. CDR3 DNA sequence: TGTGCCAGCAGAACCTCGGGAACTCTCACTGAAGCTTTCTTT. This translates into CASRTSGTLTEAFF.

CDR3 amino acids: CASSPTFGGGEFF. The CDR3 DNA reads as TGCGCCAGCAGCCCGACCTTTGGTGGCGGGGAGTTCTTC. The chain couples TRBV5-1 to TRBJ2-1, with a possible D match to TRBD2 (6 bases). Per germline, CDR1 SGHRS and CDR2 YFSETQ. The V gene lost 4 bases and the J gene lost 14 bases, with 19 bases spanning the gap. CDR3 length equals 13 residues.

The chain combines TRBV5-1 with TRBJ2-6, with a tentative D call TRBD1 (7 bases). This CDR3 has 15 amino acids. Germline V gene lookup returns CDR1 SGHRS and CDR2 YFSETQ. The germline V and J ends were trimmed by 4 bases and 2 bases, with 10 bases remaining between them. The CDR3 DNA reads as TGCGCCAGCAGCAGCAGGGGGGCTGGGGCCAACGTCCTGACTTTC. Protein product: CASSSRGAGANVLTF.

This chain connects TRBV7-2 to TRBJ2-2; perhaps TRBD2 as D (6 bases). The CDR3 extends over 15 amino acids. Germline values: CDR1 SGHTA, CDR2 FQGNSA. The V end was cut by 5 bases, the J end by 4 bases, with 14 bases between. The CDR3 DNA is TGTGCCAGCAGCGGCCGGCCGGGAGTCACCGGGGAGCTGTTTTTT. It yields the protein CASSGRPGVTGELFF.

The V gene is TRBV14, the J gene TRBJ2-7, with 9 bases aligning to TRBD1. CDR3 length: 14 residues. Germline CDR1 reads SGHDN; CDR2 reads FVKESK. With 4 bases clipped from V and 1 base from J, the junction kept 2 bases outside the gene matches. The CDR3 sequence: CASSLGTGSYEQYF. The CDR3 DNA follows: TGTGCCAGCAGCCTCGGGACAGGGTCCTACGAGCAGTACTTC.

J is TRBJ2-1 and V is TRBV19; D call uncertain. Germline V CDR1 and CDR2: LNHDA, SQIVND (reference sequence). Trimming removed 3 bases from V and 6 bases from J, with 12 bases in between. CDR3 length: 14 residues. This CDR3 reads CASSIGSSPNEQFF. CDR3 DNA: TGTGCCAGTAGTATTGGCTCCTCTCCCAATGAGCAGTTCTTC.

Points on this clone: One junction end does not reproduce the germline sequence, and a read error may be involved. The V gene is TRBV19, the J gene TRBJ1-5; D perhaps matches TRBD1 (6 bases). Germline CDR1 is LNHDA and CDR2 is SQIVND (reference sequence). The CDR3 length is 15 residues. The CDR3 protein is CASRIDRISNQPQHF. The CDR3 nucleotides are TGTGCCAGTAGAATAGACAGGATTAGCAATCAGCCCCAGCATTTT.

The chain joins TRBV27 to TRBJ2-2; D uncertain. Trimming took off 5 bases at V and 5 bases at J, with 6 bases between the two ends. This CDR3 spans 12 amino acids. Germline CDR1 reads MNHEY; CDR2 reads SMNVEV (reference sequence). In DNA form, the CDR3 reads TGTGCCAGCAGTCCCGGTACCGGGGAGCTGTTTTTT. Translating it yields CASSPGTGELFF.

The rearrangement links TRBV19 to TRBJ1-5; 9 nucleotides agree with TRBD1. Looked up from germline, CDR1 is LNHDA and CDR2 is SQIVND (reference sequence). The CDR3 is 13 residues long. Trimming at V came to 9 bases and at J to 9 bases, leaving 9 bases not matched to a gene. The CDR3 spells CASRGQGPGPQHF. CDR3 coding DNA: TGTGCCAGCAGGGGACAGGGACCGGGGCCCCAGCATTTT.

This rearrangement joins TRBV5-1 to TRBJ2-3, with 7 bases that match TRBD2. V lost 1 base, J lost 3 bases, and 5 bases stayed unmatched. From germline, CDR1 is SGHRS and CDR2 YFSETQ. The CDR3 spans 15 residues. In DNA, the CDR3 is TGCGCCAGCAGCTTGTTTGCGGGAGCGACAGATACGCAGTATTTT. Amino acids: CASSLFAGATDTQYF.

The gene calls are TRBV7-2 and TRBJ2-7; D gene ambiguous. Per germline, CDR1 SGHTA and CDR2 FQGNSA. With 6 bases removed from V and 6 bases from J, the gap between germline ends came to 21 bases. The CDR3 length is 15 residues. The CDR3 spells CASSSMGPRPLEQYF. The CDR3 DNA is TGTGCCAGCAGTTCGATGGGCCCCCGACCCCTCGAGCAGTACTTC.